These T cell receptor beta chains were read from a single sample in a study of cytomegalovirus exposure and HLA in healthy donors. Using immunoSEQ multiplex PCR, the repertoire was profiled, and TCRdb retains in-frame clones only, with some absent. The sample records approximately 78,000 clones, 60% to 75% being singletons. Sequencing input: PBMCs. These receptors originate from a man aged 35-49 years in good health and CMV-seropositive. The CDR3 runs from the conserved cysteine through the conserved F or W. D genes are given only for firm matches. Some rows mark clone size as missing; the rest say once, few, many or name a class of expanded clone.

V gene	clone size	J gene	D gene	CDR3 protein	CDR3 DNA
TRBV6-5	few	TRBJ1-5	-	CASLREYNQPQHF	TGTGCCAGCCTCAGGGAATACAATCAGCCCCAGCATTTT
TRBV6-1	few	TRBJ1-2	-	CASSEPGRAHGYTF	TGTGCCAGCAGTGAACCTGGCAGGGCCCATGGCTACACCTTC
TRBV6-1	-	TRBJ2-2	-	CASSRDNTGELFF	TGTGCCAGCAGTCGAGATAACACCGGGGAGCTGTTTTTT
TRBV5-4	many	TRBJ1-2	TRBD1	CASSSDRGYGYTF	TGTGCCAGCAGCTCGGACAGGGGTTATGGCTACACCTTC
TRBV19	-	TRBJ1-2	TRBD1	CASSPGGQGGIYGYTF	TGTGCCAGTAGTCCGGGGGGACAGGGGGGAATCTATGGCTACACCTTC
TRBV27	-	TRBJ1-6	-	CASTLAGADNSPLHF	TGTGCCAGCACCCTAGCAGGGGCAGATAATTCACCCCTCCACTTT
TRBV27	-	TRBJ2-5	-	CASRRLYSQETQYF	TGTGCCAGCAGAAGACTATACAGCCAAGAGACCCAGTACTTC
TRBV9	-	TRBJ2-1	-	CASSVDEGWGGEQFF	TGTGCCAGCAGCGTAGATGAGGGTTGGGGAGGCGAGCAGTTCTTC
TRBV29-1	-	TRBJ2-1	TRBD2	CSVEGVAGSSYNEQFF	TGCAGCGTTGAGGGCGTAGCGGGTAGCTCCTACAATGAGCAGTTCTTC
TRBV6-1	-	TRBJ1-2	TRBD1	CASSESGTGGGYTF	TGTGCCAGCAGTGAATCGGGGACAGGGGGCGGCTACACCTTC